The 6 T cell receptor beta chains listed next were all sequenced from one sample in a study of cytomegalovirus exposure and HLA in healthy donors. The PCR contained 60 Vbeta and 13 Jbeta primers. Profiling relied on immunoSEQ multiplex PCR, and the TCRdb table lists in-frame clones only, not all of them. This table has 150,000 to 200,000 clones, approximately 80% appearing once. The sample consisted of PBMCs. Receptor source: a man aged 30 to 45 in good health and CMV-seropositive.

This chain joins TRBV14 and TRBJ2-2, with D possibly being TRBD1 (6 bases). This CDR3 is built from 16 residues. The V gene's germline CDR1 is SGHDN and CDR2 FVKESK. V was trimmed by 0 bases and J by 1 base, leaving 9 bases between them. For the CDR3, the DNA is TGTGCCAGCAGCCAAGATCGACAGGTGAACACCGGGGAGCTGTTTTTT. Translating it yields CASSQDRQVNTGELFF.

The chain couples TRBV7-2 to TRBJ2-7; 7 bases map to TRBD1. V lost 5 bases to trimming and J lost 1 base; unmatched junction nucleotides: 2. Germline CDR1 and CDR2: SGHTA and FQGNSA. CDR3 length equals 13 residues. The CDR3 bases are TGTGCCAGCAGCCAGGACAGGTCCTACGAGCAGTACTTC. Its translation: CASSQDRSYEQYF.

The chain recombines TRBV29-1 with TRBJ2-3; 9 bases fit TRBD2. The V gene end was trimmed by 5 bases and the J gene end by 4 bases; junction bases not matched to a gene: 13. CDR3 length: 16 residues. From germline, CDR1 is SQVTM and CDR2 ANQGSEA. This CDR3 is CSVPRSLAGYPDTQYF. The CDR3, as DNA: TGCAGCGTTCCTCGCTCCCTAGCGGGGTACCCAGATACGCAGTATTTT.

V and J are TRBV5-1 and TRBJ2-3; tentatively, D is TRBD1 (5 bases). Trimming shortened V by 0 bases and J by 6 bases, and 17 bases separated the two germline ends. The germline gives CDR1 SGHRS, CDR2 YFSETQ. The CDR3 has 16 amino acids. The DNA of the CDR3 is TGCGCCAGCAGCTTGGCCCCGAGCGAGAGACAGGATACGCAGTATTTT. It codes for CASSLAPSERQDTQYF.

This sequence joins TRBV11-3 and TRBJ2-7; D is perhaps TRBD1 (6 bases). Germline values: CDR1 SGHNT, CDR2 YENEEA. The CDR3 has 15 residues. Trimming removed 2 bases at V and 1 base at J, with 12 bases between. CDR3 sequence reads: CASSLRRQASYEQYF. Written as DNA, the CDR3 is TGTGCCAGCAGCTTACGGCGACAGGCATCCTACGAGCAGTACTTC.

J is TRBJ1-3 and V is TRBV5-4; D may be TRBD1 (5 bases). The ends were cut back, 0 bases at V and 2 bases at J, with 9 bases in the middle. The CDR3 runs 15 residues. Germline CDR1 is SGHNT and CDR2 is YYREEE (reference sequence). CDR3 coding DNA: TGTGCCAGCAGCTTGGTTGAAGGGGCTGGAAACACCATATATTTT. It codes for CASSLVEGAGNTIYF.